The 21 T cell receptor beta chains in this list originate from one sample, sequenced in a study of blood T cell repertoires in COVID-19. Clones were read by immunoSEQ multiplex PCR, and TCRdb kept only the in-frame ones, dropping some. The table lists roughly 170,000 clones, about 86% of them singletons. Material for sequencing was peripheral blood. The receptors come from a woman aged 18-30 years who had recovered from COVID-19.

The CDR3, as DNA: TGTGCCAGCAGCTTAGAGGCGGAACATTCACCCCTCCACTTT. Its translation: CASSLEAEHSPLHF. J is TRBJ1-6 and V is TRBV7-2; D gene uncertain. The V gene's germline CDR1 is SGHTA and CDR2 FQGNSA. Between the trimmed V and J ends, which lost 1 base and 8 bases, there was a span of 9 bases. CDR3 length: 14 amino acids.

The rearrangement joins TRBV4-3 to TRBJ2-3, with a weak D call TRBD2 (5 bases). V lost 0 bases and J lost 5, with 24 bases in between. Germline loops: CDR1 LGHNA, CDR2 YSLEER. The CDR3 consists of 19 residues. CDR3 coding DNA: TGCGCCAGCAGCCAAGATCGGGTCCCGGGAAGCGCTATAGAAGATACGCAGTATTTT. This gives the protein CASSQDRVPGSAIEDTQYF.

This chain links TRBV9 with TRBJ2-2; TRBD2 aligns across 7 bases. Per germline, CDR1 SGDLS and CDR2 YYNGEE. J was trimmed by 4 bases and V by 3 bases; bases with no gene match: 9. This CDR3 is built from 16 residues. Here the CDR3 DNA reads TGTGCCAGCAGCGCGAGGGAGGGCAGCAGCACCGGGGAGCTGTTTTTT. It is translated as CASSAREGSSTGELFF.

This chain uses TRBV3-1 (or the pseudogene TRBV3-2) with TRBJ1-1; D may be TRBD1 (6 bases). V lost 4 bases, J lost 8 bases, and 11 bases lay in between. The germline gives CDR1 LGHDT, CDR2 YNNKEL (reference sequence). The CDR3 is 12 residues long. The CDR3 nucleotides read TGTGCCAGCAGCCCCATCGGACAGGAAGCTTTCTTT. It codes for CASSPIGQEAFF.

The V and J genes are TRBV11-2 and TRBJ2-5; tentative D call: TRBD2 (6 bases). Germline values: CDR1 SGHAT, CDR2 FQNNGV. V was shortened by 5 bases and J by 5 bases, with 21 bases between the two germline ends. CDR3 length: 16 residues. The CDR3 loop reads CASSPPGGQSEETQYF. The CDR3 DNA sequence: TGTGCCAGCAGCCCCCCAGGAGGGCAGTCCGAGGAGACCCAGTACTTC.

The chain combines TRBV5-6 with TRBJ2-7, with D uncertain. Per germline, CDR1 SGHDT and CDR2 YYEEEE. The CDR3 has 13 amino acids. V was clipped by 4 bases and J by 2 bases, with 10 bases between them. The CDR3 sequence: CASSAGSTYEQYF. Written as DNA, the CDR3 is TGTGCCAGCAGCGCCGGGTCGACCTACGAGCAGTACTTC.

The V gene is TRBV16, the J gene TRBJ1-2; no reliable D call. This CDR3 has 14 amino acids. CDR1 is KGHSY and CDR2 is FQNENV in the germline V gene. V was cut by 0 bases and J by 4 bases, with 9 bases left in between. The CDR3 region is CASSQSRQFYGYTF. The CDR3 bases are TGTGCCAGCAGCCAATCGAGGCAGTTCTATGGCTACACCTTC.

V and J are TRBV7-2 and TRBJ1-2; D is unresolved. Looked up from germline, CDR1 is SGHTA and CDR2 is FQGNSA. V dropped 0 bases and J dropped 4 bases, with 12 bases sitting between them. There are 15 residues in the CDR3. The DNA for the CDR3 is TGTGCCAGCAGCTTAGCGAGGGCAGATAGCTATGGCTACACCTTC. Protein product: CASSLARADSYGYTF.

This chain joins TRBV7-9 and TRBJ1-1; TRBD1 might be the D (6 bases). Germline V gives CDR1 SEHNR, CDR2 FQNEAQ (reference sequence). The CDR3 is made up of 15 amino acids. Trimming pared 0 bases from V and 5 bases from J, leaving 13 bases between. The CDR3 here is CASSLAGQGKTEAFF. The CDR3 nucleotides are TGTGCCAGCAGCTTAGCGGGTCAGGGGAAGACTGAAGCTTTCTTT.

The gene calls are TRBV6-2 or TRBV6-3 and TRBJ2-4; D might be TRBD2 (6 bases). Deletions cut 2 bases from V and 5 bases from J, with 10 bases between. The CDR3 is 14 amino acids. Per germline, CDR1 MNHEY and CDR2 SVGEGT. CDR3 amino acids: CASSYGGAQNIQYF. The CDR3, as DNA: TGTGCCAGCAGTTACGGAGGGGCTCAAAACATTCAGTACTTC.

At least ten counts were recorded for this clone. This chain links TRBV4-3 with TRBJ1-2; D is undetermined. This CDR3 is 15 amino acids long. The V end was cut by 0 bases, the J end by 5 bases, with 13 bases between. Germline CDR1 LGHNA, CDR2 YSLEER. The CDR3 region is CASSQDGGVSYGYTF. The DNA of the CDR3 is TGCGCCAGCAGCCAAGACGGCGGGGTTAGTTATGGCTACACCTTC.

The chain has TRBV9 and TRBJ2-1, with 7 bases aligning to TRBD2. There are 15 residues in the CDR3. CDR1 SGDLS and CDR2 YYNGEE come from the germline V gene. The trim removed 4 bases at V and 5 bases at J, leaving 9 bases unmatched. The CDR3 sequence: CASSTASGPHNEQFF. The CDR3, as DNA: TGTGCCAGCAGCACCGCTAGCGGCCCGCACAATGAGCAGTTCTTC.

To note about this clone: The limits of the CDR3 on the DNA are not certain, so only TCRdb's listed CDR3 is given. The V call is TRBV28, the J call TRBJ2-7; the DNA was not compared with TRBD1, the D call given in the table. CDR1 and CDR2 (germline): MDHEN, SYDVKM. Counting both end residues, the CDR3 totals 16 amino acids. The CDR3 reads CASSLVMGQGLWEQYF.

The genes are TRBV25-1 and TRBJ2-1; 8 nucleotides line up with TRBD2. The V gene's germline CDR1 is MGHDK and CDR2 SYGVNS. The junction had 9 bases not matched to a gene; V was cut back by 6 bases and J by 5 bases. The CDR3 runs to 15 residues. The CDR3 sequence is CASSESGSLNNEQFF. The CDR3 region has the DNA TGTGCCAGCAGCGAAAGCGGGAGTCTCAACAATGAGCAGTTCTTC.

This chain connects TRBV9 to TRBJ1-2; a possible D gene is TRBD1 (6 bases). Looked up from germline, CDR1 is SGDLS and CDR2 is YYNGEE. The CDR3 consists of 16 residues. The germline V and J ends were trimmed by 4 bases and 4 bases, with 20 bases remaining between them. Here the CDR3 DNA reads TGTGCCAGCAGCCCAAGAGCGGGGGCGGGGGGCTATGGCTACACCTTC. As protein: CASSPRAGAGGYGYTF.

The sample holds a few counts of this clone. This CDR3 reads CASKPGTGVASQHF. The DNA for the CDR3 is TGTGCCAGTAAACCCGGGACAGGGGTCGCGTCCCAGCATTTT. J is TRBJ1-5 and V is TRBV19; 10 nucleotides match TRBD1. The CDR3 is 14 residues long. J was trimmed by 11 bases and V by 7 bases; bases with no gene match: 11. Germline CDR1 is LNHDA and CDR2 is SQIVND (reference sequence).

This sequence joins TRBV19 and TRBJ2-3; D unresolved. CDR3 length: 15 residues. CDR1 is LNHDA, CDR2 SQIVND, per germline (reference sequence). V lost 6 bases and J lost 1, with 14 bases in between. CDR3 DNA: TGTGCCAGTAGCCAGACCCAGGTGGGCACAGATACGCAGTATTTT. Encoded protein: CASSQTQVGTDTQYF.

The V gene is TRBV6-5, the J gene TRBJ1-2; TRBD1 aligns across 10 bases. Germline lookup yields CDR1 MNHEY and CDR2 SVGAGI. The CDR3 is 15 amino acids. The trim removed 4 bases at V and 5 bases at J, leaving 7 bases unmatched. CDR3 nucleotide sequence: TGTGCCAGCAGTTCCGGGGACAGGGGACAATATGGCTACACCTTC. This encodes CASSSGDRGQYGYTF.

J is TRBJ2-4 and V is TRBV14; D is unclear. The length of the CDR3 is 14 residues. With 4 bases removed from V and 6 bases from J, the gap between germline ends came to 13 bases. Germline values: CDR1 SGHDN, CDR2 FVKESK. The CDR3 region is CASSPRSQVNIQYF. CDR3 nucleotides: TGTGCCAGCAGCCCCCGCTCACAAGTAAACATTCAGTACTTC.

The J gene is TRBJ2-3, the V gene TRBV6-2 or TRBV6-3; perhaps TRBD1 as D (5 bases). Deletions cut 4 bases from V and 1 base from J, with 9 bases between. Germline CDR1 is MNHEY and CDR2 is SVGEGT. The CDR3 sequence is 14 residues long. CDR3 protein: CASSFRVRTDTQYF. DNA for the CDR3: TGTGCCAGCAGTTTCAGGGTCCGCACAGATACGCAGTATTTT.

This rearrangement joins TRBV14 to TRBJ2-2, with a possible D match to TRBD2 (5 bases). Germline lookup yields CDR1 SGHDN and CDR2 FVKESK. Trimming took off 1 base at V and 1 base at J, with 10 bases between the two ends. The CDR3 loop spans 16 amino acids. The CDR3 nucleotides read TGTGCCAGCAGCCAAGGAAGACTAATGAACACCGGGGAGCTGTTTTTT. Translation gives CASSQGRLMNTGELFF.